These T cell receptor beta chains were read from a single sample in a study of cytomegalovirus exposure and HLA in healthy donors. Sequencing was performed with immunoSEQ multiplex PCR; in TCRdb, only in-frame clones are kept and a portion is missing. This sample carries some 120,000 clones, around 75% of them seen once, and the ten largest clones take approximately 3.1%. Sequenced input: PBMCs. All receptors come from a man aged 25-45 years in good health and CMV-seronegative. Both conserved end residues are part of each CDR3.

J: TRBJ1-5
V: TRBV6-5
CDR3: CASKAGNQPQHF

J: TRBJ2-5
V: TRBV7-3
CDR3: CASSLTGTSGGPPFQETQYF

J: TRBJ1-4
V: TRBV4-1
CDR3: CASSQDRTRQTTLEKLFF

J: TRBJ2-1
V: TRBV29-1
CDR3: CSVEPGIHNEQFF

J: TRBJ2-7
V: TRBV7-2
CDR3: CASSLGQALSYEQYF

J: TRBJ1-5
V: TRBV6-1
CDR3: CATRDSYSNQPQHF

J: TRBJ1-6
V: TRBV6-5
CDR3: CASSYWGGILDSPLHF

J: TRBJ1-2
V: TRBV6-1
CDR3: CASSDLVGYTF

J: TRBJ1-5
V: TRBV6-1
CDR3: CASGQGGQPQHF

J: TRBJ1-5
V: TRBV19
CDR3: CASTQGQVIAFQHF

J: TRBJ1-1
V: TRBV19
CDR3: CASSSQGGNTEAFF

J: TRBJ1-3
V: TRBV7-9
CDR3: CASSSTLGRNTIYF

J: TRBJ2-3
V: TRBV6-6
CDR3: CAGKGTVTDTQYF

J: TRBJ1-1
V: TRBV7-2
CDR3: CASSLASRDTEAFF

J: TRBJ2-1
V: TRBV9
CDR3: CASSVGFSGGSEQFF

J: TRBJ1-4
V: TRBV21-1
CDR3: CASPKDWAPANEKLFF

J: TRBJ1-6
V: TRBV6-5
CDR3: CASSYDSNSPLHF

J: TRBJ2-2
V: TRBV5-1
CDR3: CASSPRQSQNTGELFF

J: TRBJ2-2
V: TRBV4-3
CDR3: CASTFDRGGTGELFF

J: TRBJ2-1
V: TRBV5-1
CDR3: CASSLPGNEQFF

J: TRBJ2-3
V: TRBV10-3
CDR3: CAISESTSIEQYF

J: TRBJ2-1
V: TRBV18
CDR3: CASSPSLAIEQFF

J: TRBJ2-7
V: TRBV19
CDR3: CASKPGQATYEQYF

J: TRBJ2-7
V: TRBV27
CDR3: CASSLSNSYEQYF

J: TRBJ2-1
V: TRBV6-5
CDR3: CASSRGLAYNEQFF

J: TRBJ1-2
V: TRBV19
CDR3: CASMGQSLYGYTF

J: TRBJ1-2
V: TRBV4-1
CDR3: CASSPGLSTPNYGYTF

J: TRBJ1-1
V: TRBV6-5
CDR3: CASTSNTEAFF

J: TRBJ2-3
V: TRBV19
CDR3: CASSMQGASADTQYF

J: TRBJ1-1
V: TRBV7-6
CDR3: CASSFNSFMNTEAFF

J: TRBJ2-1
V: TRBV10-3
CDR3: CAISGTSGEAYNEQFF

J: TRBJ2-1
V: TRBV2
CDR3: CASTKAGGQYNEQFF

J: TRBJ2-1
V: TRBV4-3
CDR3: CASSQATTEITYNEQFF